This T cell receptor beta chain was sequenced during a study of OX40 agonist ivuxolimab in advanced cancers. With regard to the full study: Ivuxolimab was an agonistic, fully human IgG2 monoclonal antibody directed against OX40 (CD134), a costimulatory receptor. In the dose-escalation cohort, approximately 82% of patients were male, and the mean age was approximately 55 years, with a range of about 23 to 85. The purpose of peripheral TCRbeta sequencing was to test whether ivuxolimab changed TCR sequence diversity and led to clonal T-cell expansion. Of the approximately 54 patients in dose escalation, 19 had hepatocellular carcinoma, about 15 had melanoma, 9 had renal cell carcinoma and 9 had head and neck cancer. The paper describes the monotherapy dose-escalation part (N = 52 patients) of the phase I trial of ivuxolimab. Partial responses were achieved by three dose-escalation patients, of whom one had hepatocellular carcinoma and two had cutaneous melanoma. Intravenous ivuxolimab was administered to patients every 2 weeks at six dose levels: 0.01, 0.1, 0.3, 1.5, 3 and 10 mg/kg. Prior anti-PD-1, anti-PD-L1 or anti-CTLA-4 therapy was permitted, and checkpoint inhibitors had been received by 40% to 50% of dose-escalation patients. What the work shows at the level of the full study, not this receptor alone: Low levels of normalized T-cell clonal expansion were also seen in some patients who did not respond. At doses of 0.1 to 3.0 mg/kg, clonal expansion of both CD4+ and CD8+ T cells in blood was seen between baseline and week 6. In the 0.1-3.0 mg/kg groups, partial responders were among the patients with the lowest normalized peripheral clonal expansion, particularly in CD8+ T cells. Which antigens the clonally expanded peripheral T cells were specific for was not determined. After ivuxolimab, CD8+ T cells had more expanded clones than CD4+ T cells on average.

About this clone itself: There is no known antigen for this receptor. Base quality data are lacking; no much larger clone is found one base away.

Genomic DNA was isolated from the sorted cells so that the TCRbeta CDR3 region could be sequenced. TCRbeta CDR3 regions were sequenced using the immunoSEQ Assay. TCRdb holds this immuneACCESS table with in-frame rearrangements only. Some clones are missing; in checked studies, unresolved V genes explain under half, and the rest has no known cause. In all, the sample holds some 45,000 clones, and around 80% of those were seen once. The leading ten clones occupy 2% to 3% of the sample. The trial excluded patients who had a history of autoimmune disease or were on systemic immunosuppression. Peripheral blood for TCR sequencing was collected from all dose cohorts at baseline, on cycle 4 day 1, and on cycle 7 day 1. Samples were obtained from an open-label, multicenter, first-in-human phase I dose-escalation trial of ivuxolimab. Adults with locally advanced or metastatic melanoma, renal cell, hepatocellular, or head and neck squamous cell carcinoma were enrolled in the trial. Before TCR sequencing, CD4+ T cells and CD8+ T cells from peripheral blood were sorted into separate populations.

CDR1 and CDR2 were assigned from the germline V gene (reference sequence) as SEHNR and FQNEAQ. V trim: 0 bases; J trim: 0 bases; unmatched bases: 3. Spanning cysteine to phenylalanine, the CDR3 consists of 16 amino acids. Left in the record is the CDR3 DNA by itself, 48 bases read in frame from the first base. The origin of this receptor is an adult with an advanced solid tumor such as melanoma, head and neck, liver or kidney cancer. The V and J segments used are TRBV7-9 and TRBJ2-7; 9 bases in the middle match TRBD1. This specimen was CD4+ or CD8+ T cells sorted from blood, taken in a trial of the OX40 agonist ivuxolimab. The DNA sequence is TGTGCCAGCAGCTTAGCCGACAGGGGGAGCTCCTACGAGCAGTACTTC. Its protein product is CASSLADRGSSYEQYF.